This T cell receptor (beta chain) emerged from a study of long-term antiretroviral therapy in people with HIV. Study information: The study's earliest collections predate the 2015 immediate-ART recommendation by about a decade.

V was shortened by 4 bases and J by 2 bases, with 12 bases between the two germline ends. Germline V gene data show CDR1 as SGHDT and CDR2 as YYEEEE. The CDR3 contains 15 residues. Runs used v3.0 of the immunoSEQ assay and were done at survey level. Libraries were prepared by immunoSEQ multiplex PCR; TCRdb keeps only in-frame clonotypes and omits some of them. The sample has around 20,000 clones, 90% to 95% seen once. The receptor was derived from a man in his fifties with HIV. The rearrangement joins TRBV5-6 to TRBJ1-4; D gene uncertain. Source: unsorted PBMCs, taken 3 years after starting antiretroviral therapy. CDR3 sequence reads: CASSGVLATNEKLFF. CDR3 nucleotides: TGTGCCAGCAGCGGCGTCCTAGCCACTAATGAAAAACTGTTTTTT.